These 18 T cell receptor beta chains share one sample of origin, sequenced in a study of blood T cell repertoires in COVID-19. Sequenced by immunoSEQ multiplex PCR; TCRdb stores in-frame clones only, minus some. The repertoire consists of about 180,000 clones, with about 88% occurring once and the leading ten covering less than 3%. What was sequenced was peripheral blood. The receptors come from a woman in her twenties or thirties with active or convalescent COVID-19.

The chain employs TRBV28 and TRBJ1-2; TRBD1 is a possible D gene (5 bases). Germline loops: CDR1 MDHEN, CDR2 SYDVKM. V was shortened by 8 bases and J by 4 bases, with 17 bases between the two germline ends. This CDR3 has 14 amino acids. Here the CDR3 reads CASGLGRAAYGYTF. CDR3 in DNA: TGTGCCAGCGGCCTGGGCAGGGCGGCCTATGGCTACACCTTC.

CDR3 nucleotides: TGTGCCAGCAGCTCTTCCATCGGAGAGACCCAGTACTTC. Translated: CASSSSIGETQYF. The chain employs TRBV27 and TRBJ2-5; D call uncertain. Trimming removed 6 bases at V and 4 bases at J, with 12 bases between. The germline V gene has CDR1 MNHEY and CDR2 SMNVEV (reference sequence). The CDR3 runs to 13 residues.

The chain employs TRBV4-1 and TRBJ1-2; 9 bases align to TRBD1. The junction had 10 bases not matched to a gene; V was cut back by 0 bases and J by 8 bases. CDR3 length equals 16 residues. Germline V CDR1 and CDR2: MGHRA, YSYEKL. The DNA of the CDR3 is TGCGCCAGCAGCCAAGACCAGGACAGGGGATATCGAGGCTACACCTTC. It codes for CASSQDQDRGYRGYTF.

About this clone itself: Other DNA variants within this sample encode the same CDR3. The rearrangement links TRBV19 to TRBJ1-3; D uncertain. Germline assignment: CDR1 LNHDA and CDR2 SQIVND (reference sequence). Trimming cost V 10 bases and J 4 bases, with 14 bases left between them. This CDR3 region has 13 residues. The CDR3 protein is CATSRGFGNTIYF. CDR3 bases: TGTGCCACTTCCCGGGGTTTCGGAAACACCATATATTTT.

The chain uses TRBV5-4 and TRBJ2-3; 11 nucleotides match TRBD2. CDR3 length: 18 amino acids. CDR1 and CDR2 (germline): SGHNT, YYREEE (reference sequence). V lost 0 bases and J lost 0; bases outside the gene matches: 6. The CDR3 loop is CASSLALAGGASTDTQYF. Here the CDR3 DNA reads TGTGCCAGCAGCTTGGCCCTAGCGGGGGGCGCTAGCACAGATACGCAGTATTTT.

The chain joins TRBV20-1 to TRBJ1-1; no reliable D call. V lost 8 bases to trimming and J lost 8 bases, with 15 bases between them. Per germline, CDR1 DFQATT and CDR2 SNEGSKA (reference sequence). The CDR3 extends over 11 amino acids. CDR3 region: CSNFLAVEAFF. The CDR3 DNA is TGCAGTAATTTTTTAGCCGTCGAAGCTTTCTTT.

The chain uses TRBV28 and TRBJ1-3, with D perhaps TRBD1 (6 bases). Germline CDR1 reads MDHEN; CDR2 reads SYDVKM. The CDR3 consists of 13 residues. The V end was cut by 6 bases, the J end by 7 bases, with 13 bases between. The CDR3 loop is CASRSRGDNTIYF. Written as DNA, the CDR3 is TGTGCCAGCAGGTCCAGGGGAGACAACACCATATATTTT.

CDR3 amino acids: CAISGGDRGRNEQYF. In DNA, the CDR3 is TGTGCCATCAGTGGGGGAGACAGGGGGCGGAACGAGCAGTACTTC. J is TRBJ2-7 and V is TRBV10-3; 10 bases are shared with TRBD1. Germline CDR1 and CDR2: ENHRY and SYGVKD. The CDR3 is 15 residues long. The trim removed 4 bases at V and 5 bases at J, leaving 8 bases unmatched.

The rearrangement uses TRBV9 and TRBJ1-4; D might be TRBD1 (6 bases). Trimming took off 3 bases at V and 11 bases at J, with 11 bases between the two ends. The CDR3 is made up of 12 amino acids. Germline V CDR1 and CDR2: SGDLS, YYNGEE. The CDR3 region is CASSALQGKLFF. The CDR3 DNA is TGTGCCAGCAGCGCCCTCCAGGGGAAACTGTTTTTT. The full variable domain, with the rest looked up from reference TRBV9 and TRBJ1-4, is DSGVTQTPKHLITATGQRVTLRCSPRSGDLSVYWYQQSLDQGLQFLIQYYNGEERAKGNILERFSAQQFPDLHSELNLSSLELGDSALYFCASSALQGKLFFGSGTQLSVL.

This clone was found once. The chain's CDR3 is CASSQQGRGPEAFF. DNA for the CDR3: TGTGCCTCCTCCCAGCAGGGCAGGGGCCCTGAAGCTTTCTTT. This chain joins TRBV25-1 and TRBJ1-1; D is perhaps TRBD1 (6 bases). Trimming stripped 11 bases from V and 6 bases from J, with 22 bases between. CDR1 and CDR2 from the germline V gene are MGHDK and SYGVNS. The CDR3 length is 14 residues. The full variable domain, with the rest looked up from reference TRBV25-1 and TRBJ1-1, is EADIYQTPRYLVIGTGKKITLECSQTMGHDKMYWYQQDPGMELHLIHYSYGVNSTEKGDLSSESTVSRIRTEHFPLTLESARPSHTSQYLCASSQQGRGPEAFFGQGTRLTVV.

About this clone itself: The junction departs from the called germline gene at one end, perhaps through a read error. The chain recombines TRBV7-2 with TRBJ2-5, with D possibly matching TRBD1 (5 bases). Germline V gene lookup returns CDR1 SGHTA and CDR2 FQGNSA. This CDR3 spans 15 amino acids. CDR3 sequence (DNA): TGTGCCAGCAGTTTAGACAGAACTTCCCAAGAGACCCAGTACTTC. It specifies CASSLDRTSQETQYF.

The chain recombines TRBV6-5 with TRBJ1-2; D may be TRBD1 (6 bases). The V and J ends lost 8 bases and 2 bases respectively, with 15 bases between them. This CDR3 comprises 14 residues. Germline loops: CDR1 MNHEY, CDR2 SVGAGI. The CDR3 DNA sequence: TGTGCCAGCGGGGGGGGCGGCAGAAACTATGGCTACACCTTC. Its protein is CASGGGGRNYGYTF.

The V and J genes are TRBV27 and TRBJ1-1, with D possibly TRBD1 on 6 matching bases. CDR3 size: 15 residues. Trimming cost V 7 bases and J 3 bases, with 18 bases left between them. Germline V gene data show CDR1 as MNHEY and CDR2 as SMNVEV (reference sequence). CDR3 in DNA: TGTGCCAGCAACACGCCAACAGGGACCCACACTGAAGCTTTCTTT. Encoded protein: CASNTPTGTHTEAFF.

This clone came up once. The rearrangement joins TRBV14 to TRBJ1-2; a possible D gene is TRBD1 (5 bases). The V end lost 1 base, the J end lost 7 bases, and 22 bases lay between the germline ends. Germline CDR1 is SGHDN and CDR2 is FVKESK. This CDR3 contains 17 residues. The CDR3 protein is CASSQAQTGDSSSGYTF. As DNA, the CDR3 is TGTGCCAGCAGCCAAGCCCAAACGGGGGATTCGTCGAGTGGCTACACCTTC.

This chain links TRBV5-1 with TRBJ1-4, with 7 nucleotides matching TRBD1. The CDR3 runs to 18 residues. The J segment lost 8 bases and the V segment lost 0 bases, leaving 16 bases of the junction unmatched. The germline CDR1 and CDR2 sequences are SGHRS and YFSETQ. CDR3 residues: CASSLGQGAGVSSEKLFF. In DNA, the CDR3 is TGCGCCAGCAGCTTGGGACAGGGAGCGGGAGTCAGTAGCGAAAAACTGTTTTTT.

The genes are TRBV5-6 and TRBJ2-7; 7 bases are a match to TRBD1. V dropped 6 bases and J dropped 3; count of bases not matched to a gene: 12. Looked up from germline, CDR1 is SGHDT and CDR2 is YYEEEE. This CDR3 contains 15 residues. CDR3 sequence (DNA): TGTGCCAGCACTACTAGGGGGCACGTTCTCTACGAGCAGTACTTC. Its protein product is CASTTRGHVLYEQYF.

This clone was recorded once. This chain connects TRBV4-1 to TRBJ1-4, with TRBD1 as a possible D gene (6 bases). This CDR3 has 17 residues. Germline CDR1 reads MGHRA; CDR2 reads YSYEKL. V was shortened by 0 bases and J by 7 bases, with 18 bases between the two germline ends. CDR3 sequence: CASSQEGNTGFGEKLFF. The CDR3 coding sequence is TGCGCCAGCAGCCAAGAAGGTAATACAGGGTTCGGTGAAAAACTGTTTTTT.

This CDR3 reads CASSPTDRGLNTEAFF. In DNA form, the CDR3 reads TGTGCCAGCTCCCCGACGGACAGGGGCTTGAACACTGAAGCTTTCTTT. V usage is TRBV18 and J usage is TRBJ1-1; the match to TRBD1 covers 9 bases. The CDR3 contains 16 residues. The V segment lost 6 bases and the J segment 0 bases; nucleotides outside the gene matches: 8. Germline V gene lookup returns CDR1 KGHSH and CDR2 LQKENI.